This T cell receptor (beta chain) comes out of a study of Graves' ophthalmopathy and Graves' hyperthyroidism. Whole-study results and caveats: Progression of ophthalmopathy was predicted by the model with roughly 65% sensitivity and around 72% specificity.

Germline CDR1 is SGHTA and CDR2 is FQGNSA. This CDR3 has 16 residues. V shed 5 bases, J shed 2 bases, and the junction held 7 bases outside the gene matches. Amplification from RNA transcripts yielded the TCR beta CDR3 regions. RT-PCR in the first round used HTBI primers; a second-round multiplex PCR followed. Each CDR3 protein is one row after TCRdb ran MiXCR on the multiplex PCR reads. In the table there are hundreds of thousands of distinct CDR3 sequences, around 50% of which are singletons. This clonotype showed up just a few times. Antigen unknown. This chain links TRBV7-2 with TRBJ2-7, with 12 bases that match TRBD1. Sample: peripheral blood. This TCR came from an adult man with Graves' ophthalmopathy. In nucleotides, the CDR3 is TGTGCCAGCAGCCTTAGGGGGACAGGGGGCGCCTACGAGCAGTACTTC. Encoded protein: CASSLRGTGGAYEQYF.